Listed here are 24 T cell receptor beta chains from one sample, sequenced in a study of vaccination and CD4 T cells after COVID-19 (dated by TCRdb to between 2021 and 2024). Per the publication, the treatment or condition label means: roughly 10-day PBMC culture with coronavirus spike peptide pools or control peptides (ViraFEST assay). The method behind the library was PCR. The data were produced on an Illumina iSeq 100. DNA from cultured CD4+ T cells was subjected to TCR sequencing with the Oncomine TCR Beta short-read assay at the Johns Hopkins FTIC core. In-frame beta chains were kept once TCRdb had trimmed the public reads at Q25 with fastp and called clones with MiXCR. All rows with the same CDR3 protein become a single entry with the most common DNA and genes. A total of approximately 10,000 distinct CDR3 sequences appear in this sample, roughly 59% of them only once. Clones ranked in the top ten supply roughly 15% of the sample.

Their antigens are not known. The sample was CD4+ T cells from blood, cultured in vitro. Source of these receptors: a human donor who had recovered from COVID-19.

The genes are TRBV6-1 and TRBJ1-2; 7 nucleotides align to TRBD1. Germline assignment: CDR1 MNHNS and CDR2 SASEGT. This CDR3 spans 15 amino acids. Trimming took 5 bases from V and 4 from J; bases not matched to a gene: 10. CDR3 coding DNA: TGTGCCAGCAGTCGAGAGAGACAGGGTTCCTATGGCTACACCTTC. Protein product: CASSRERQGSYGYTF.

The chain employs TRBV7-2 and TRBJ2-5; TRBD1 matches at 9 bases. The CDR3 is made up of 14 amino acids. Germline CDR1 reads SGHTA; CDR2 reads FQGNSA. Trimming removed 7 bases from V and 4 bases from J; junction bases left unmatched: 7. The CDR3 spells CASTLGQGLETQYF. The CDR3 nucleotides are TGTGCCAGCACCTTGGGACAGGGCTTAGAGACCCAGTACTTC.

The V and J genes are TRBV7-3 and TRBJ1-2; 7 nucleotides match TRBD1. V lost 5 bases, J lost 5 bases, and 5 bases stayed unmatched. This CDR3 has 13 residues. The germline V gene has CDR1 SGHTA and CDR2 FQGTGA. In nucleotides, the CDR3 is TGTGCCAGCAGCCAGGACAGGAATTATGGCTACACCTTC. It translates to CASSQDRNYGYTF.

This chain joins TRBV19 and TRBJ2-1; maybe TRBD1 (5 bases). Per the germline V gene, CDR1 is LNHDA and CDR2 is SQIVND (reference sequence). The CDR3 covers 15 residues. V lost 8 bases to trimming and J lost 4 bases, with 18 bases between them. The CDR3 coding sequence is TGTGCCAGTGCTAACGGCCAGGGCGTTTACAATGAGCAGTTCTTC. This gives the protein CASANGQGVYNEQFF.

This clonotype was detected only once. The CDR3 DNA reads TGTGCCAGCAGCTCGGGGAGCGGGGGGGTGTACCAAGAGACCCAGTACTTC. Amino acid sequence: CASSSGSGGVYQETQYF. The rearrangement links TRBV7-8 to TRBJ2-5; 10 bases are a match to TRBD2. Germline CDR1 is SGHVS and CDR2 is FQNEAQ. V lost 4 bases to trimming and J lost 0 bases; unmatched junction nucleotides: 8. This CDR3 region has 17 residues.

The chain links TRBV19 to TRBJ2-3, with D tentatively TRBD2 (6 bases). The CDR3 spans 15 residues. V was shortened by 5 bases and J by 1 base, with 13 bases between the two germline ends. Germline V gives CDR1 LNHDA, CDR2 SQIVND (reference sequence). CDR3: CASSPQEGRTDTQYF. The CDR3 DNA reads as TGTGCCAGTAGTCCGCAGGAGGGCCGCACAGATACGCAGTATTTT.

For the CDR3, the DNA is TGTGCCAGCAAGTCGGATGGGAATCAGCCCCAGCATTTT. As protein: CASKSDGNQPQHF. The chain recombines TRBV6-2 or TRBV6-3 with TRBJ1-5; D remains ambiguous. Germline V gene sequence: CDR1 MNHEY, CDR2 SVGEGT. Trimming removed 7 bases at V and 4 bases at J, with 11 bases between. The CDR3 extends over 13 amino acids.

The chain is built from TRBV6-1 and TRBJ1-1, with D possibly being TRBD1 (5 bases). This CDR3 is built from 15 residues. CDR1 and CDR2 (germline): MNHNS, SASEGT. V lost 6 bases and J 1 base, leaving 15 bases between the germline ends. The CDR3 sequence: CASRGGEQGNTEAFF. In DNA, the CDR3 is TGTGCCAGCAGGGGGGGGGAGCAGGGGAACACTGAAGCTTTCTTT.

In this sample, this clonotype turned up a few times. The chain joins TRBV28 to TRBJ2-7; TRBD1 agrees at 8 bases. The germline V gene encodes CDR1 MDHEN and CDR2 SYDVKM. The junction had 12 bases not matched to a gene; V was cut back by 2 bases and J by 0 bases. This CDR3 has 18 amino acids. CDR3 in DNA: TGTGCCAGCAGTTTACCTGGACAGGGCAGTAGAAGCTCCTACGAGCAGTACTTC. Amino acid sequence: CASSLPGQGSRSSYEQYF.

Only a few counts were recorded for this clonotype. The rearrangement joins TRBV6-2 or TRBV6-3 to TRBJ2-1; 8 nucleotides agree with TRBD2. Germline-derived CDR1 and CDR2 are MNHEY and SVGEGT. The CDR3 totals 15 residues. The V segment lost 7 bases and the J segment 4 bases; nucleotides outside the gene matches: 9. The CDR3 region has the DNA TGTGCCAGCACTGCCGCGGGACTAGGGTACAATGAGCAGTTCTTC. Translation: CASTAAGLGYNEQFF.

The chain employs TRBV6-1 and TRBJ1-2, with 7 bases aligning to TRBD1. The germline V gene encodes CDR1 MNHNS and CDR2 SASEGT. The V segment lost 7 bases and the J segment 6 bases; nucleotides outside the gene matches: 17. The CDR3 runs 16 residues. CDR3 loop: CASTNGGDSPWNGYTF. DNA for the CDR3: TGTGCCAGCACCAACGGGGGGGACAGTCCTTGGAATGGCTACACCTTC.

By sample fraction, this clonotype is large. The V call is TRBV7-2, the J call TRBJ1-6, with D perhaps matching TRBD1 (5 bases). Deletions cut 3 bases from V and 10 bases from J, with 7 bases between. In germline, CDR1 is SGHTA, CDR2 FQGNSA. The CDR3 has 12 amino acids. The chain's CDR3 is CASSFQGSPLHF. The CDR3 DNA sequence: TGTGCCAGCAGCTTTCAGGGATCACCCCTCCACTTT.

The chain uses TRBV6-1 and TRBJ1-5, with D possibly TRBD1 on 6 matching bases. This CDR3 contains 15 residues. The germline V gene encodes CDR1 MNHNS and CDR2 SASEGT. The ends were cut back, 6 bases at V and 6 bases at J, with 18 bases in the middle. CDR3 in amino acids: CASSPGGGARQPQHF. The CDR3 DNA reads TGTGCCAGCAGCCCAGGCGGGGGGGCTCGTCAGCCCCAGCATTTT.

This clonotype was counted only a few times. The gene calls are TRBV4-3 and TRBJ1-6, with D perhaps TRBD1 (5 bases). Trimming took 4 bases from V and 7 from J, leaving 14 bases between them. This CDR3 region has 15 residues. In germline, CDR1 is LGHNA, CDR2 YSLEER. As DNA, the CDR3 is TGCGCCAGCAGCCGCAGAGGGACGGAAAATTCACCCCTCCACTTT. It yields the protein CASSRRGTENSPLHF.

The J gene is TRBJ1-2, the V gene TRBV7-2; the D is unclear. CDR1 and CDR2 (germline): SGHTA, FQGNSA. V gave up 3 bases and J gave up 4 bases, with 18 bases separating them. This CDR3 contains 16 residues. CDR3 DNA: TGTGCCAGCAGCTTTAGTAGCCTAATAACTTCCTATGGCTACACCTTC. It translates to CASSFSSLITSYGYTF.

The chain has TRBV19 and TRBJ1-6, with D unresolved. The CDR3 is made up of 15 amino acids. The V end was cut by 6 bases, the J end by 5 bases, with 14 bases between. Germline CDR1 LNHDA, CDR2 SQIVND (reference sequence). The CDR3 spells CASRWTVADNSPLHF. The CDR3 DNA is TGTGCCAGTAGATGGACGGTGGCCGATAATTCACCCCTCCACTTT.

This chain joins TRBV19 and TRBJ1-6; D unresolved. CDR3 length equals 16 residues. Per the germline V gene, CDR1 is LNHDA and CDR2 is SQIVND (reference sequence). Trimming pared 7 bases from V and 2 bases from J, leaving 15 bases between. This CDR3 is CASITGGGTYNSPLHF. In DNA, the CDR3 is TGTGCCAGTATCACTGGCGGAGGTACCTATAATTCACCCCTCCACTTT. The full variable domain, rest sourced from reference TRBV19 and TRBJ1-6, is DGGITQSPKYLFRKEGQNVTLSCEQNLNHDAMYWYRQDPGQGLRLIYYSQIVNDFQKGDIAEGYSVSREKKESFPLTVTSAQKNPTAFYLCASITGGGTYNSPLHFGNGTRLTVT.

The chain recombines TRBV11-2 with TRBJ2-3; 8 bases align to TRBD2. CDR1 is SGHAT and CDR2 is FQNNGV in the germline V gene. The ends lost 3 bases at V and 8 bases at J; junction bases unmatched: 10. The CDR3 spans 15 residues. DNA of the CDR3: TGTGCCAGCAGCTTGCTCGAGCGGGAGAGGGGTACGCAGTATTTT. Amino acids: CASSLLERERGTQYF.

This clonotype was recorded a few times. The chain combines TRBV20-1 with TRBJ2-3, with 7 nucleotides matching TRBD1. The CDR3 is made up of 14 amino acids. Germline assignment: CDR1 DFQATT and CDR2 SNEGSKA (reference sequence). V lost 1 base and J lost 6; bases outside the gene matches: 7. The CDR3 sequence is CSARGTGVVDTQYF. In DNA form, the CDR3 reads TGCAGTGCTAGAGGGACAGGCGTTGTGGATACGCAGTATTTT.

The rearrangement links TRBV11-3 to TRBJ2-2; 7 bases match TRBD1. Germline CDR1 SGHNT, CDR2 YENEEA. The CDR3 has 15 residues. The V and J ends lost 5 bases and 3 bases, in that order; junction bases with no gene match: 6. DNA of the CDR3: TGTGCCAGCAGCCTAAGGGGGCTTGACACCGGGGAGCTGTTTTTT. The encoded protein is CASSLRGLDTGELFF. The full variable domain, completed using reference TRBV11-3 and TRBJ2-2, is EAGVVQSPRYKIIEKKQPVAFWCNPISGHNTLYWYLQNLGQGPELLIRYENEEAVDDSQLPKDRFSAERLKGVDSTLKIQPAELGDSAVYLCASSLRGLDTGELFFGEGSRLTVL.

Remarks on this clonotype: Germline is not matched at one junction end, which may reflect a read error. The chain carries TRBV7-2 and TRBJ2-5; a weak D match, TRBD2 (6 bases). The germline V gene encodes CDR1 SGHTA and CDR2 FQGNSA. The CDR3 has 14 residues. The CDR3 region is CASTLKPSGETQYF. CDR3 nucleotide sequence: TGTGCCAGCACCTTAAAACCAAGCGGGGAGACCCAGTACTTC.

Only one count was recorded for this clonotype. CDR3 DNA sequence: TGCAGTGCTAGAGTGGGGGCACGCGGCTACACCTTC. Its protein product is CSARVGARGYTF. This sequence joins TRBV20-1 and TRBJ1-2, with D maybe TRBD1 (6 bases). The V gene lost 1 base and the J gene lost 8 bases, with 11 bases spanning the gap. CDR3 length: 12 amino acids. Germline V CDR1 and CDR2: DFQATT, SNEGSKA (reference sequence).

The chain employs TRBV25-1 and TRBJ2-2, with D maybe TRBD1 (6 bases). The CDR3 length is 15 residues. Germline V gene lookup returns CDR1 MGHDK and CDR2 SYGVNS. With 4 bases removed from V and 5 bases from J, the gap between germline ends came to 14 bases. In nucleotides, the CDR3 is TGTGCCAGCAGTGGCGCACACAGGGCGACCGGGGAGCTGTTTTTT. Its protein product is CASSGAHRATGELFF.

This rearrangement joins TRBV20-1 to TRBJ2-3; 14 nucleotides align to TRBD2. The germline V gene encodes CDR1 DFQATT and CDR2 SNEGSKA (reference sequence). V trimming: 0 bases; J trimming: 5 bases; junction bases outside the gene matches: 7. The CDR3 loop spans 17 amino acids. DNA for the CDR3: TGCAGTGCTAGAGATCCGACTAGCGGGAGGGCCGTAGATACGCAGTATTTT. This gives the protein CSARDPTSGRAVDTQYF.